The source of this T cell receptor beta chain is a study of shared clonotypes between healthy human individuals. Profiled with immunoSEQ multiplex PCR; TCRdb holds only in-frame clones, not every one. The table includes roughly 2.1 million clones, about 92% detected once. CD45RO-negative CD8 cells positively selected for CCR7 made up the naive population, which excluded terminally differentiated effector memory CD45RA+ cells. This sequence was found in a young man in good health. Some clones in this sample may be carry-over from other donors' samples. Sample: naive CD8+ T cells from PBMCs.

CDR3 loop: CASSWGGDSQTYEQYF. The CDR3 coding sequence is TGTGCCAGCAGCTGGGGCGGGGACAGCCAAACCTACGAGCAGTACTTC. The rearrangement links TRBV5-5 to TRBJ2-7; a weak D match, TRBD1 (7 bases). Germline CDR1 SGHKS, CDR2 YYEKEE (reference sequence). Trimming shortened V by 3 bases and J by 2 bases, and 18 bases separated the two germline ends. CDR3 length equals 16 residues.